This T cell receptor beta chain was sequenced for a study of Ad26.COV2.S vaccination and SARS-CoV-2 variants. Study-wide background: By the intramuscular route, Ad26.COV2.S was given once, or twice 56 days apart. Study-level points and caveats: Measurement of non-spike TCR breadth gave similar results in vaccine and placebo recipients.

Assay: immunoSEQ multiplex PCR; the TCRdb copy retains only in-frame clones and omits some. This table holds a few hundred thousand clones, less than 95% found once. Regarding this clone: Its target is not known.

This sample's treatment: approximately 18 received Ad26.COV2.S at low or high dose, single or two shots; roughly five received placebo; per-sample allocation not given. It was on day 63 after the first vaccine or placebo injection that samples were taken. The germline V gene has CDR1 MDHEN and CDR2 SYDVKM. CDR3 size: 16 residues. Trimming removed 3 bases from V and 5 bases from J; junction bases left unmatched: 8. The sequence came from a person between 18 and 65 years old who received the Ad26.COV2.S COVID-19 vaccine or a placebo. J is TRBJ2-7 and V is TRBV28, with TRBD1 identical over 12 bases. The source material was peripheral blood, sampled in a trial of Ad26.COV2.S vaccine versus placebo. The CDR3 DNA is TGTGCCAGCAGTTTCCTTCCGGGACAGGGGGCTCACGAGCAGTACTTC. It yields the protein CASSFLPGQGAHEQYF.